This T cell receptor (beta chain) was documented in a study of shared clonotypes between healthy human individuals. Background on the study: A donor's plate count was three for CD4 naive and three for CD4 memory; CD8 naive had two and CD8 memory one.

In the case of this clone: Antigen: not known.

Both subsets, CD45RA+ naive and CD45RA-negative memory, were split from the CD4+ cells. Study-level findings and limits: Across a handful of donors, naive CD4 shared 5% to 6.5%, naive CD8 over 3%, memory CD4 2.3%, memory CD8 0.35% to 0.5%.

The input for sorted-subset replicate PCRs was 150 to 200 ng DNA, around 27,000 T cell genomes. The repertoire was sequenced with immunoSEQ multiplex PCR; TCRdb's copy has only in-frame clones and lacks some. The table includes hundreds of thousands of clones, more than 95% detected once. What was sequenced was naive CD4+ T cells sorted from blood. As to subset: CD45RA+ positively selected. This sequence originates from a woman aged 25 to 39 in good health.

CDR3 DNA sequence: TGTGCCAGCTCACAGGGAACTAGCGGGGTAGGAGAGACCCAGTACTTC. Residues: CASSQGTSGVGETQYF. J is TRBJ2-5 and V is TRBV18, with 10 bases identical to TRBD2. The CDR3 loop spans 16 amino acids. The V gene's germline CDR1 is KGHSH and CDR2 LQKENI. The junction had 9 bases not matched to a gene; V was cut back by 4 bases and J by 4 bases.